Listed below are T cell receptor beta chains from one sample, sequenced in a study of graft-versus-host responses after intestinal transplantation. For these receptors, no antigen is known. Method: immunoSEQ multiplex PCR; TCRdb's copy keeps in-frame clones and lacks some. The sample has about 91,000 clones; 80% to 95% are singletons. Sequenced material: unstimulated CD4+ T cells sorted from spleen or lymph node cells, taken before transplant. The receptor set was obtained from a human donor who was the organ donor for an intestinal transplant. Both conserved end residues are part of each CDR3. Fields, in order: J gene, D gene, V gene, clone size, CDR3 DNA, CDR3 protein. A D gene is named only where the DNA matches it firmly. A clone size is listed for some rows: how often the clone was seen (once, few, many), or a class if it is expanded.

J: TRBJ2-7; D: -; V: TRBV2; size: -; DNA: TGTGCCAGCAGTCCAGACTTAGGGGGTTACTACGAGCAGTACTTC; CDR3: CASSPDLGGYYEQYF
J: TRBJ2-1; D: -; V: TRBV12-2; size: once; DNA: TGTGCAAGTCGCTTAGTCAATAGCGGGGGGAGCTCCTACAATGAGCAGTTCTTC; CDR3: CASRLVNSGGSSYNEQFF
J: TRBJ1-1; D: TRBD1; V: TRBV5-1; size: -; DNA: TGCGCCAGCAGCCCACCCGGACAGGGATTGAACACTGAAGCTTTCTTT; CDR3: CASSPPGQGLNTEAFF
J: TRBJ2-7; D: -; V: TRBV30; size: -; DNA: TGTGCCTGGAGTGTAGTACGGGGGTGGAGCTCCTACGAGCAGTACTTC; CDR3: CAWSVVRGWSSYEQYF
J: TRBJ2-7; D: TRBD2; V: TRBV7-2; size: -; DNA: TGTGCCAGCAGCTTAGTCCCGGGGGGGGCCTACGAGCAGTACTTC; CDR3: CASSLVPGGAYEQYF
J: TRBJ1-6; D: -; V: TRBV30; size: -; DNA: TGTGCCTGGAGCCTCGACAGGATCTATTCACCCCTCCACTTT; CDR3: CAWSLDRIYSPLHF
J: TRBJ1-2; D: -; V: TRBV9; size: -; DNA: TGTGCCAGCAGCCCATCGACAGGTGACTACACCTTC; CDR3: CASSPSTGDYTF
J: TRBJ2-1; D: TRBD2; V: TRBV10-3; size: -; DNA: TGTGCCATCAGTAAGGGTAGCGGGAGAGATTTATACAATGAGCAGTTCTTC; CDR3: CAISKGSGRDLYNEQFF
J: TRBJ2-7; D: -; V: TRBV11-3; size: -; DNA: TGTGCCAGCAGCTTAAGGGGGTGGCGGATTGACGAGCAGTACTTC; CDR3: CASSLRGWRIDEQYF
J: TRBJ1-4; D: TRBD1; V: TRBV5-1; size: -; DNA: TGCGCCAGCAGCTTGTCCGGGGACAGGTCTGAAAAACTGTTTTTT; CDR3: CASSLSGDRSEKLFF
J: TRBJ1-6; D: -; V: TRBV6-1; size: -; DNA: TGTGCCAGCAGTGAAGCCTCAGGGATTCAAGGCTTGAATTCACCCCTCCACTTT; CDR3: CASSEASGIQGLNSPLHF
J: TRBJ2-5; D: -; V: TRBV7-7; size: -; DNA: TGTGCCAGCAGCTTAGGACAGGTGGCTGAGACCCAGTACTTC; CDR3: CASSLGQVAETQYF
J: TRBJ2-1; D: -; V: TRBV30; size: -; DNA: TGTGCCTGGAGCCGGGATAGTTACAATGAGCAGTTCTTC; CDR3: CAWSRDSYNEQFF
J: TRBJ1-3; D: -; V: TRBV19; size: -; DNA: TGTGCCAGTAGTTTCGCCGGACAGCTAAGCTCTGGAAACACCATATATTTT; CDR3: CASSFAGQLSSGNTIYF
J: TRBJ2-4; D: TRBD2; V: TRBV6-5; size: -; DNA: TGTGCCAGCAGTTACTCGAAGGCGGGAGCGGGAAACATTCAGTACTTC; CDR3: CASSYSKAGAGNIQYF